Shown below are 13 T cell receptor beta chains from a single sample sequenced in a study of T-cell memory formation after mild COVID-19. In TCRdb, the 5' RACE reads were re-called with MiXCR into one record per CDR3 protein. The sample holds more than 55,000 distinct CDR3 sequences, roughly 9.5% seen once. Sequenced sample: PBMCs or a T cell subset sorted from them (not recorded which). These receptors all come from a man younger than 30 who had mild COVID-19 (a few samples of this study predate the infection). Cell type and time point are not known.

This rearrangement joins TRBV6-5 to TRBJ2-6, with D perhaps TRBD1 or TRBD2 (5 bases each). Looked up from germline, CDR1 is MNHEY and CDR2 is SVGAGI. Trimming pared 4 bases from V and 1 base from J, leaving 11 bases between. The CDR3 spans 16 residues. Written as DNA, the CDR3 is TGTGCCAGCAGTTTACGGGACGGGTCTGGGGCCAACGTCCTGACTTTC. Protein product: CASSLRDGSGANVLTF.

This clonotype was counted a few times. The chain carries TRBV5-1 and TRBJ1-2; D ambiguous. Per the germline V gene, CDR1 is SGHRS and CDR2 is YFSETQ. V gave up 0 bases and J gave up 11 bases, with 14 bases separating them. The length of the CDR3 is 13 residues. The CDR3 spells CASSLVGPGQYTF. The CDR3 DNA reads as TGCGCCAGCAGCTTGGTAGGCCCCGGGCAATACACCTTC.

This clonotype was counted only a few times. This CDR3 is CASTRQGTYEQYF. CDR3 sequence (DNA): TGTGCCAGCACAAGGCAGGGCACCTACGAGCAGTACTTC. The chain joins TRBV6-1 to TRBJ2-7; possible D gene TRBD1, 5 bases. Germline CDR1 MNHNS, CDR2 SASEGT. CDR3 size: 13 residues. The ends were cut back, 7 bases at V and 2 bases at J, with 12 bases in the middle.

The chain recombines TRBV11-2 with TRBJ1-2; perhaps TRBD1 as D (5 bases). The germline gives CDR1 SGHAT, CDR2 FQNNGV. V was trimmed by 10 bases and J by 4 bases, leaving 13 bases between them. This CDR3 contains 12 residues. CDR3 sequence: CATVTGTYGYTF. The CDR3 DNA sequence: TGTGCCACCGTAACCGGGACCTATGGCTACACCTTC. The whole variable domain, filled in from reference TRBV11-2 and TRBJ1-2, reads EAGVAQSPRYKIIEKRQSVAFWCNPISGHATLYWYQQILGQGPKLLIQFQNNGVVDDSQLPKDRFSAERLKGVDSTLKIQPAKLEDSAVYLCATVTGTYGYTFGSGTRLTVV.

This clonotype was counted between two and nine times. The rearrangement uses TRBV12-3 or TRBV12-4 and TRBJ1-1; no definite D call. Trimming removed 3 bases at V and 2 bases at J, with 10 bases between. The CDR3 loop spans 14 amino acids. CDR3 DNA: TGTGCCAGCAGTTTCAGCCGAGTAAACACTGAAGCTTTCTTT. It is translated as CASSFSRVNTEAFF.

In its sample, this clonotype was seen a few times. This rearrangement joins TRBV18 to TRBJ1-2; D is unresolved. There are 13 residues in the CDR3. The V end was cut by 2 bases, the J end by 6 bases, with 10 bases between. In germline, CDR1 is KGHSH, CDR2 LQKENI. This CDR3 reads CASSPDGLDGYTF. DNA of the CDR3: TGTGCCAGCTCACCAGACGGGCTGGATGGCTACACCTTC.

By share, this clonotype ranks as medium-sized. The V and J genes are TRBV5-1 and TRBJ2-1; 8 nucleotides match TRBD2. Trimming cost V 4 bases and J 9 bases; bases outside gene matches: 6. Germline lookup yields CDR1 SGHRS and CDR2 YFSETQ. The CDR3 runs to 13 residues. CDR3 protein: CASSVTSVREQFF. CDR3 nucleotide sequence: TGCGCCAGCAGCGTGACTAGCGTCCGTGAGCAGTTCTTC.

This clonotype was seen a few times. The rearrangement uses TRBV7-9 and TRBJ2-1; 8 bases line up with TRBD2. CDR1 and CDR2 (germline): SEHNR, FQNEAQ (reference sequence). The CDR3 has 15 amino acids. Unmatched junction bases numbered 3, after V lost 3 bases and J lost 2 bases. The CDR3, as DNA: TGTGCCAGCAGCTTCCGCGGGGGGCCCTACAATGAGCAGTTCTTC. Encoded protein: CASSFRGGPYNEQFF.

The table lists this clonotype with a few counts. The chain recombines TRBV5-1 with TRBJ2-1; 7 nucleotides align to TRBD2. Germline-derived CDR1 and CDR2 are SGHRS and YFSETQ. The junction had 6 bases not matched to a gene; V was cut back by 0 bases and J by 0 bases. The CDR3 totals 17 residues. CDR3 amino acids: CASSLGGTTSSYNEQFF. For the CDR3, the DNA is TGCGCCAGCAGCTTGGGCGGGACTACCAGCTCCTACAATGAGCAGTTCTTC.

This sequence joins TRBV7-2 and TRBJ1-2; D unresolved. Per germline, CDR1 SGHTA and CDR2 FQGNSA. The germline V and J ends were trimmed by 5 bases and 8 bases, with 18 bases remaining between them. The CDR3 has 14 amino acids. CDR3 DNA: TGTGCCAGCAGCCCCAGACACCCTACGTCCGGCTACACCTTC. Protein product: CASSPRHPTSGYTF.

In this sample, this clonotype turned up once. This chain uses TRBV4-1 with TRBJ2-3; D is tentatively TRBD1 or TRBD2 (6 bases each). V lost 2 bases, J lost 4 bases, and 22 bases lay in between. CDR1 and CDR2 from the germline V gene are MGHRA and YSYEKL. The CDR3 sequence is 18 residues long. CDR3 in DNA: TGCGCCAGCAGCCAACTACCGCCCGGGGGCGCAGCCTCAGATACGCAGTATTTT. Translated: CASSQLPPGGAASDTQYF.

This clonotype was detected many times. This chain joins TRBV5-1 and TRBJ2-1; 7 nucleotides agree with TRBD1. V lost 4 bases and J lost 4; bases outside the gene matches: 5. This CDR3 is 14 amino acids long. The germline V gene encodes CDR1 SGHRS and CDR2 YFSETQ. CDR3 sequence (DNA): TGCGCCAGCAGCCAATGGGACAGTTACAATGAGCAGTTCTTC. Translation: CASSQWDSYNEQFF.

The rearrangement links TRBV5-4 to TRBJ2-7; the D gene could be TRBD1 or TRBD2 (5 bases each). The CDR3 consists of 14 residues. Deletions cut 1 base from V and 9 bases from J, with 17 bases between. Per the germline V gene, CDR1 is SGHNT and CDR2 is YYREEE (reference sequence). The CDR3 loop is CASSLRRGPVRQYF. The CDR3 bases are TGTGCCAGCAGCTTGCGACGGGGCCCTGTAAGGCAGTACTTC.